This T cell receptor (beta chain) was recorded in a study of blood T cells in healthy people across ages (dated by TCRdb to between 2014 and 2017). Regarding the study in general: In model experiments, template switching captured roughly one uniquely barcoded TCR beta cDNA molecule for every two T cells. The study measured age-related changes in TCR beta repertoire diversity using deep sequencing normalized with unique cDNA molecular identifiers. To avoid experimental bias, donors of different ages were spread randomly across the sequencing lanes. The study analyzed two additional independent replicas of 1 million unique cDNA reads from the same blood draw for two donors, one aged 18 to 29 and one aged 80 or older. The donors were divided into four age groups: young (average about 15 years), middle-aged (approximately 39), aged (roughly 60) and long-lived (around 87). Broad study findings and their caveats: Conclusive comparison of naive and antigen-experienced compartments was prevented by the profiling of bulk unsorted PBMCs. Observed TCR beta diversity correlated strongly with the percentage of naive T cells measured by flow cytometry. Estimates of total diversity from one million sequenced T cells were regarded as lower bounds and underestimates. Compared with the aged group, the long-lived group had more naive CD4+ T cells, fewer expanded clones and increased TCR diversity, suggesting age selection. Because the CMV infection status of the donors was unknown, age-related changes in expanded clonotypes may potentially have been confounded. Observed TCR beta diversity per million T cells fell roughly linearly with age, and a significant reduction was already apparent by age about 38.

With regard to this clonotype: No antigen is known for it. Nothing much larger sits one base from this clone, and base qualities are not available.

The library was obtained by 5' RACE. Sequencing used an Illumina HiSeq 2500. A second 7 to 11 cycle PCR used a sample-barcoded 5' primer and a J-beta primer mix. A unique molecular identifier was introduced onto each TCR beta cDNA molecule by a template-switch 5' adaptor carrying 12 random nucleotides. At least 2.5 million CDR3-containing paired-end reads were obtained from each sample. First-strand cDNA was synthesized from all RNA with the Mint cDNA synthesis kit, primed by a TRBC-specific oligonucleotide. Following uracil-DNA glycosylase treatment, a first 18-cycle PCR with universal primers M1SS and BC2_uni_R was performed on all cDNA. Under the source paper's analysis protocol: For normalization, 1 million high-quality reads, each with a distinct molecular identifier, were randomly selected from each sample. Instead of being binned into consensus sequences, reads with shared molecular identifiers were discarded. MiTCR, set to a Q25 quality threshold and the strictest error-elimination algorithm, was used for CDR3 identification, clonotype clustering and error correction. Lower-bound total TCR beta diversity was estimated with a nonparametric unseen species model using Euler transformation. The public reads were run again by TCRdb, first through fastp at Q25 and then through MiXCR, and only productive beta chains were kept. For every CDR3 protein sequence, its rows merge into one entry that carries the most common genes and DNA. Here the V and J calls rest on TCRdb's processing, not on the authors' analysis. Recorded for this sample are some 790,000 distinct CDR3 sequences; under 35% of them occurred a single time. The ten most abundant clones make up 15% to 20% of the sample.

The donors were roughly 39 Caucasian individuals from Russia, aged about 6 to 100 years, who were systemically healthy. Each donor gave 8 to 10 milliliters of peripheral blood, drawn into EDTA-treated Vacutainer tubes. Ficoll-Paque density-gradient centrifugation was used to isolate PBMCs, with at least 6.5 million per sample. Trizol reagent was used to extract total RNA from the PBMCs, yielding at least 6 micrograms per sample. For every donor, flow cytometry on a PBMC aliquot measured the percentage of naive CD45RAhigh/CD27high T cells. Via the germline V gene (reference sequence), CDR1 is MNHEY and CDR2 SMNVEV. At the junction V is shortened by 10 bases and J by 7 bases; bases outside the gene matches: 13. The cysteine opens and the phenylalanine closes a CDR3 of 14 amino acids. The retained sequence is limited to the CDR3, 42 bases, with the frame set at the first base.

The receptor was isolated from a woman older than 75 in good health. The sample was blood. The rearrangement joined TRBV27 to TRBJ2-1, and TRBD2 matches 7 of the central bases. In nucleotides, the sequence is TGTGCCACGAACCGGGCTAGCGGTCGTAATGAGCAGTTCTTC. It is translated as CATNRASGRNEQFF.